These 32 T cell receptor beta chains came from one sample sequenced in a study of radiotherapy plus CTLA-4 blockade in lung cancer. TCRdb's table, derived via immunoSEQ multiplex PCR, lists solely in-frame clones and lacks some. Of about 50,000 clones listed, 70% to 90% are singletons. The input for sequencing was peripheral blood, taken from a patient treated with radiotherapy plus ipilimumab. These TCRs come from a human donor with non-small cell lung cancer whose response to radiotherapy plus ipilimumab could not be evaluated.

The chain employs TRBV7-3 and TRBJ2-3; a weak D match, TRBD2 (5 bases). This CDR3 comprises 14 residues. Between the trimmed V and J ends, which lost 5 bases and 1 base, there was a span of 10 bases. Germline V gene data show CDR1 as SGHTA and CDR2 as FQGTGA. The CDR3 is CASSGGIGTDTQYF. The CDR3 DNA reads TGTGCCAGCAGCGGAGGAATAGGCACAGATACGCAGTATTTT.

J is TRBJ1-2 and V is TRBV5-1, with a possible D match to TRBD1 (6 bases). The CDR3 runs to 15 residues. Trimming took off 4 bases at V and 8 bases at J, with 21 bases between the two ends. CDR1 is SGHRS, CDR2 YFSETQ, per germline. CDR3 DNA: TGCGCCAGCAGCAAAGCAGGGGATTGGATTCAAGGCTACACCTTC. Translating it yields CASSKAGDWIQGYTF.

The chain combines TRBV19 with TRBJ2-5, with TRBD1 as a possible D gene (5 bases). The CDR3 is 14 amino acids. Trimming shortened V by 3 bases and J by 3 bases, and 11 bases separated the two germline ends. Germline CDR1 reads LNHDA; CDR2 reads SQIVND (reference sequence). The CDR3 DNA is TGTGCCAGTAGTATTCAGGGCTGGGAAGAGACCCAGTACTTC. It encodes CASSIQGWEETQYF.

The V call is TRBV20-1, the J call TRBJ2-7, with D tentatively TRBD2 (5 bases). This CDR3 has 10 residues. The germline V gene has CDR1 DFQATT and CDR2 SNEGSKA (reference sequence). Between the trimmed V and J ends, which lost 6 bases and 7 bases, there was a span of 10 bases. The CDR3 here is CSALGGEQYF. For the CDR3, the DNA is TGCAGTGCCCTGGGCGGGGAGCAGTACTTC.

The genes are TRBV7-3 and TRBJ2-1, with 13 bases aligning to TRBD2. After removal of 4 bases from V and 6 bases from J, the junction contained 9 bases not matched to a gene. The CDR3 has 17 residues. Germline V lookup: CDR1 SGHTA, CDR2 FQGTGA. CDR3 amino acids: CASSSFSGTSGINEQFF. CDR3 sequence (DNA): TGTGCCAGCAGCTCGTTTTCCGGGACTAGCGGGATCAATGAGCAGTTCTTC.

This clone was observed a handful of times. This chain connects TRBV5-1 to TRBJ2-5; 15 bases are a match to TRBD2. V lost 2 bases and J lost 4; bases outside the gene matches: 6. The CDR3 is 17 amino acids. CDR1 is SGHRS and CDR2 is YFSETQ in the germline V gene. CDR3 sequence: CASSLSGLAGGRETQYF. CDR3 sequence (DNA): TGCGCCAGCAGCTTATCGGGACTAGCGGGAGGCAGAGAGACCCAGTACTTC.

The CDR3 DNA sequence: TGTGCCAGCAGTTATATCGCAGGGTACGAGCAGTACTTC. Translated: CASSYIAGYEQYF. The chain employs TRBV6-5 and TRBJ2-7; possible D gene TRBD1, 5 bases. Germline CDR1 MNHEY, CDR2 SVGAGI. V lost 3 bases and J 4 bases, leaving 10 bases between the germline ends. This CDR3 is 13 amino acids long.

This chain uses TRBV19 with TRBJ1-4, with a weak D call TRBD1 (5 bases). V lost 2 bases and J 5 bases, leaving 9 bases between the germline ends. Germline V gene lookup returns CDR1 LNHDA and CDR2 SQIVND (reference sequence). The CDR3 has 14 amino acids. In DNA form, the CDR3 reads TGTGCCAGTAGTATACGACAGCTGAATGAAAAACTGTTTTTT. Amino acids: CASSIRQLNEKLFF.

CDR3 DNA: TGCGCCAGCAGCCAACGGGACTCCATTCCGCCCCAGCATTTT. Its translation: CASSQRDSIPPQHF. The V call is TRBV4-3, the J call TRBJ1-5; D may be TRBD1 (5 bases). Trimming stripped 2 bases from V and 9 bases from J, with 14 bases between. CDR1 and CDR2 (germline): LGHNA, YSLEER. The CDR3 contains 14 residues.

The chain joins TRBV29-1 to TRBJ2-7; 10 nucleotides match TRBD1. The CDR3 length is 14 residues. The germline V gene encodes CDR1 SQVTM and CDR2 ANQGSEA. Unmatched junction bases numbered 5, after V lost 0 bases and J lost 6 bases. CDR3 sequence reads: CSVEDQGTGAEQYF. In DNA, the CDR3 is TGCAGCGTTGAAGATCAAGGGACAGGGGCCGAGCAGTACTTC.

The chain links TRBV11-2 to TRBJ1-1; TRBD1 aligns across 8 bases. This CDR3 comprises 15 residues. The V segment lost 2 bases and the J segment 5 bases; nucleotides outside the gene matches: 7. The germline V gene encodes CDR1 SGHAT and CDR2 FQNNGV. This CDR3 is CASSLQGAGVTEAFF. The CDR3 DNA is TGTGCCAGCAGCTTACAGGGGGCAGGGGTTACTGAAGCTTTCTTT.

V gene TRBV20-1 combines with J gene TRBJ1-2, with D unresolved. Germline V gives CDR1 DFQATT, CDR2 SNEGSKA (reference sequence). The CDR3 runs 10 residues. V was shortened by 3 bases and J by 8 bases, with 7 bases between the two germline ends. CDR3 DNA sequence: TGCAGTGCTAGGGTCCAGGGCTACACCTTC. Translation gives CSARVQGYTF.

Turning to this clone: The same CDR3 also results from other DNA sequences found in this sample. The rearrangement uses TRBV5-1 and TRBJ2-1; 8 bases line up with TRBD2. The V and J ends lost 4 bases and 9 bases, in that order; junction bases with no gene match: 27. Germline CDR1 is SGHRS and CDR2 is YFSETQ. The CDR3 is 20 amino acids. The CDR3 is CASSPGQGSGRPREGGEQFF. For the CDR3, the DNA is TGCGCCAGCAGCCCGGGGCAGGGGAGCGGGAGACCTCGTGAGGGCGGTGAGCAGTTCTTC.

This rearrangement joins TRBV9 to TRBJ1-1; 7 positions match TRBD1. The CDR3 is 17 amino acids. V gave up 4 bases and J gave up 0 bases; unmatched junction bases: 12. Germline values: CDR1 SGDLS, CDR2 YYNGEE. The CDR3 bases are TGTGCCAGCAGCTCCCGGGGGGGGGACAGCATGAACACTGAAGCTTTCTTT. This gives the protein CASSSRGGDSMNTEAFF. Supplemented by reference TRBV9 and TRBJ1-1, the full variable domain reads DSGVTQTPKHLITATGQRVTLRCSPRSGDLSVYWYQQSLDQGLQFLIQYYNGEERAKGNILERFSAQQFPDLHSELNLSSLELGDSALYFCASSSRGGDSMNTEAFFGQGTRLTVV.

This clone occurred a few times. This rearrangement joins TRBV19 to TRBJ2-2; D gene uncertain. Germline V CDR1 and CDR2: LNHDA, SQIVND (reference sequence). The V gene lost 8 bases and the J gene lost 9 bases, with 13 bases spanning the gap. This CDR3 is built from 12 residues. CDR3 sequence (DNA): TGTGCCAGTGGAGAGTCAAACAGGGAGCTGTTTTTT. This gives the protein CASGESNRELFF.

Of note for this clone: The same CDR3 is also encoded by other DNA sequences in this sample. The chain carries TRBV5-4 and TRBJ2-3; TRBD2 aligns across 11 bases. The J segment lost 6 bases and the V segment lost 6 bases, leaving 3 bases of the junction unmatched. The CDR3 consists of 13 residues. The germline gives CDR1 SGHNT, CDR2 YYREEE (reference sequence). CDR3 in DNA: TGTGCCAGCACTAGCGGGAGGCCGGATACGCAGTATTTT. This gives the protein CASTSGRPDTQYF.

The chain couples TRBV5-6 to TRBJ1-2; maybe TRBD1 (5 bases). The V end lost 2 bases, the J end lost 7 bases, and 12 bases lay between the germline ends. The CDR3 is 13 amino acids. Germline V CDR1 and CDR2: SGHDT, YYEEEE. This CDR3 reads CASSFLQVRGYTF. The CDR3 DNA reads as TGTGCCAGCAGCTTTTTACAGGTGCGTGGCTACACCTTC. Together with reference TRBV5-6 and TRBJ1-2, the CDR3 gives the full variable domain: DAGVTQSPTHLIKTRGQQVTLRCSPKSGHDTVSWYQQALGQGPQFIFQYYEEEERQRGNFPDRFSGHQFPNYSSELNVNALLLGDSALYLCASSFLQVRGYTFGSGTRLTVV.

The chain joins TRBV27 to TRBJ2-1, with a possible D match to TRBD2 (5 bases). Germline V gene data show CDR1 as MNHEY and CDR2 as SMNVEV (reference sequence). The CDR3 is 14 residues long. V was pared by 4 bases and J by 0 bases, with 7 bases between. CDR3 sequence: CASSWESSYNEQFF. Here the CDR3 DNA reads TGTGCCAGCAGTTGGGAGAGCTCCTACAATGAGCAGTTCTTC.

The chain recombines TRBV27 with TRBJ1-5, with D possibly being TRBD1 (5 bases). The germline V gene encodes CDR1 MNHEY and CDR2 SMNVEV (reference sequence). This CDR3 has 14 amino acids. Trimming took off 2 bases at V and 4 bases at J, with 9 bases between the two ends. The CDR3 sequence is CASSLTAGNQPQHF. The CDR3 DNA reads TGTGCCAGCAGTTTAACGGCAGGGAATCAGCCCCAGCATTTT.

This chain uses TRBV2 with TRBJ2-1; TRBD2 might be the D (7 bases). The CDR3 runs to 14 residues. The ends were cut back, 5 bases at V and 7 bases at J, with 15 bases in the middle. From germline, CDR1 is SNHLY and CDR2 FYNNEI. The chain's CDR3 is CASSSEGGRNEQFF. CDR3 sequence (DNA): TGTGCCAGCAGTTCAGAGGGGGGGAGGAATGAGCAGTTCTTC.

The rearrangement uses TRBV30 and TRBJ2-2; tentatively, D is TRBD1 (5 bases). This CDR3 region has 15 residues. Germline CDR1 and CDR2: GTSNPN and SVGIG (reference sequence). Between the trimmed V and J ends, which lost 2 bases and 5 bases, there was a span of 15 bases. The CDR3 coding sequence is TGTGCCTGGAGTCTTTTCAGGGTCGGAACCGGGGAGCTGTTTTTT. It encodes CAWSLFRVGTGELFF.

This rearrangement joins TRBV7-9 to TRBJ1-5; D is possibly TRBD1 (6 bases). CDR1 is SEHNR and CDR2 is FQNEAQ in the germline V gene (reference sequence). This CDR3 is built from 13 residues. With 1 base removed from V and 5 bases from J, the gap between germline ends came to 6 bases. The CDR3 region is CASSLGQDQPQHF. CDR3 DNA: TGTGCCAGCAGCTTAGGACAGGATCAGCCCCAGCATTTT.

The V and J genes are TRBV4-3 and TRBJ2-7; 7 bases fit TRBD2. The germline CDR1 and CDR2 sequences are LGHNA and YSLEER. Losses at the gene ends were 5 bases for V and 1 base for J; bases not matched to a gene: 8. The CDR3 is 15 amino acids. The CDR3 nucleotides are TGCGCCAGCAGCTTTAGTCTAGCGGCTTCCTACGAGCAGTACTTC. This gives the protein CASSFSLAASYEQYF.

This rearrangement joins TRBV5-6 to TRBJ1-1; the match to TRBD1 covers 11 bases. Germline values: CDR1 SGHDT, CDR2 YYEEEE. The CDR3 loop spans 15 amino acids. The J segment lost 4 bases and the V segment lost 4 bases, leaving 6 bases of the junction unmatched. The CDR3 DNA reads as TGTGCCAGCAGCCTAGCGGGACAGGGGGGCACTGAAGCTTTCTTT. It yields the protein CASSLAGQGGTEAFF.

This clone was found a few times. The V call is TRBV5-1, the J call TRBJ2-5; TRBD2 matches at 11 bases. The germline V gene encodes CDR1 SGHRS and CDR2 YFSETQ. The CDR3 spans 14 residues. J was trimmed by 4 bases and V by 4 bases; bases with no gene match: 3. The CDR3 is CASSQGLAGETQYF. The CDR3 DNA reads as TGCGCCAGCAGCCAAGGACTAGCGGGAGAGACCCAGTACTTC.

The chain's CDR3 is CASSQDPGGTTILQYEQFF. The CDR3 coding sequence is TGCGCCAGCAGCCAAGATCCCGGGGGGACTACAATCCTACAATATGAGCAGTTCTTC. This rearrangement joins TRBV4-3 to TRBJ2-1; 7 bases match TRBD2. Germline-derived CDR1 and CDR2 are LGHNA and YSLEER. This CDR3 spans 19 amino acids. Losses at the gene ends were 0 bases for V and 8 bases for J; bases not matched to a gene: 19.

This chain uses TRBV5-1 with TRBJ2-7, with TRBD1 identical over 10 bases. Germline lookup yields CDR1 SGHRS and CDR2 YFSETQ. V shed 5 bases and J 3 bases; nucleotides not matched to a gene: 2. CDR3 size: 13 residues. CDR3 bases: TGCGCCAGCAGATGGACAGGGGGCTACGAGCAGTACTTC. It is translated as CASRWTGGYEQYF.

CDR3 coding DNA: TGTGCCAGCAGCTTAACACCCTGGGACAGGGCCTTGAACACTGAAGCTTTCTTT. Translation gives CASSLTPWDRALNTEAFF. This chain joins TRBV7-3 and TRBJ1-1, with 9 bases lining up with TRBD1. J lost 0 bases, V lost 0 bases, and 8 bases had no gene match. Germline CDR1 is SGHTA and CDR2 is FQGTGA. This CDR3 has 18 amino acids.

This clone has only a few counts. The rearrangement uses TRBV19 and TRBJ2-2; 16 positions match TRBD2. Germline CDR1 LNHDA, CDR2 SQIVND (reference sequence). The CDR3 consists of 19 residues. Trimming took 5 bases from V and 1 from J; bases not matched to a gene: 7. The CDR3 sequence: CASSPGTSGRAMNTGELFF. The CDR3 DNA follows: TGTGCCAGTAGTCCCGGGACTAGCGGGAGGGCCATGAACACCGGGGAGCTGTTTTTT.

The chain has TRBV7-9 and TRBJ2-3; TRBD2 matches at 10 bases. The germline V gene has CDR1 SEHNR and CDR2 FQNEAQ (reference sequence). V was pared by 1 base and J by 4 bases, with 8 bases of the junction left unmatched. CDR3 size: 17 residues. As DNA, the CDR3 is TGTGCCAGCAGCTTAGTCCCTCTAGCGGGAGTTTCAGATACGCAGTATTTT. Protein: CASSLVPLAGVSDTQYF.

V gene TRBV28 combines with J gene TRBJ2-7, with D possibly matching TRBD1 (5 bases). CDR1 and CDR2 (germline): MDHEN, SYDVKM. The CDR3 extends over 12 amino acids. Deletions cut 5 bases from V and 4 bases from J, with 9 bases between. The CDR3 region is CASSPRGYEQYF. Written as DNA, the CDR3 is TGTGCCAGCAGTCCAAGGGGTTACGAGCAGTACTTC. Filled out from reference TRBV28 and TRBJ2-7, the complete variable domain reads DVKVTQSSRYLVKRTGEKVFLECVQDMDHENMFWYRQDPGLGLRLIYFSYDVKMKEKGDIPEGYSVSREKKERFSLILESASTNQTSMYLCASSPRGYEQYFGPGTRLTVT.

V gene TRBV28 combines with J gene TRBJ2-3; TRBD2 agrees at 8 bases. The V gene's germline CDR1 is MDHEN and CDR2 SYDVKM. The CDR3 is made up of 22 amino acids. V gave up 7 bases and J gave up 0 bases; unmatched junction bases: 27. The CDR3 DNA is TGTGCCAGCACCTTTGTAGCAAGGGGTAGCGGGAACATTCATTATAGCACAGATACGCAGTATTTT. This encodes CASTFVARGSGNIHYSTDTQYF.